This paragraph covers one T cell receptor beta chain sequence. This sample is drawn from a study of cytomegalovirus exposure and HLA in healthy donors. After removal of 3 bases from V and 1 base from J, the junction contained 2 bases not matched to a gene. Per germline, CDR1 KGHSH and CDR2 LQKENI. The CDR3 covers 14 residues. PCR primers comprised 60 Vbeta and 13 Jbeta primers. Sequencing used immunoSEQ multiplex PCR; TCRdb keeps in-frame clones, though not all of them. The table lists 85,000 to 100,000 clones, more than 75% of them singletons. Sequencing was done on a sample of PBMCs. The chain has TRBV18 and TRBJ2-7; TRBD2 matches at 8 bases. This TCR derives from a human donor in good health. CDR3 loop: CASSPTSVSYEQYF. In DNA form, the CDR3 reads TGTGCCAGCTCACCGACTAGCGTGTCCTACGAGCAGTACTTC.